The TCR beta chain described here comes from a study of shared clonotypes between healthy human individuals. Turning to this clone: Its antigen is not known.

Broader study findings: Non-shared clonotypes had lower generation probabilities than those shared by all four donors.

V was trimmed by 6 bases and J by 7 bases, leaving 21 bases between them. Germline values: CDR1 WNHNN, CDR2 SYGVQD (reference sequence). The CDR3 is 16 residues long. Sequenced by immunoSEQ multiplex PCR; TCRdb stores in-frame clones only, minus some. The table records roughly 1,500,000 clones, about 98% of them present only once. The sample was naive CD4+ T cells sorted from blood. The subset was: CD45RA+ positively selected. The V gene is TRBV10-1, the J gene TRBJ1-4; D uncertain. The clonotype originates from a young man in good health. Here the CDR3 reads CASSDGNRGSGEKLFF. The CDR3 coding sequence is TGCGCCAGCAGCGACGGAAACCGAGGTTCGGGTGAAAAACTGTTTTTT.